The rows below give T cell receptor beta chains drawn from one sample of a study of control samples from healthy donors and cancer patients. TCRdb's copy holds only in-frame clones and misses some; the assay was immunoSEQ multiplex PCR. Of approximately 94,000 clones detected, about 85% appear once; the ten largest clones hold roughly 1.3%. Sequencing used blood. The receptor source for this set is a woman between 45 and 65 years old in good health. Both conserved end residues are part of each CDR3. Fields, in order: J gene, V gene, D gene, clone size, CDR3 protein, CDR3 DNA. The D gene is left open where the match is weak. Not all rows give a size; the values are once, few, many and, for expanded clones, a class.

TRBJ1-2 TRBV27 - - CASSLTFGALSTGYTF TGTGCCAGCAGTTTGACTTTTGGGGCCCTGTCTACTGGCTACACCTTC
TRBJ2-1 TRBV7-3 - - CASSLNPESGRFDNEQFF TGTGCCAGCAGCCTAAATCCCGAATCAGGGCGGTTTGACAATGAGCAGTTCTTC
TRBJ1-2 TRBV6-5 - - CASRSFNYGYTF TGTGCCAGCAGAAGCTTTAACTATGGCTACACCTTC
TRBJ1-6 TRBV27 - - CASRLTGNHSPLHF TGTGCCAGCAGACTGACAGGAAATCATTCACCCCTCCACTTT
TRBJ2-7 TRBV4-3 - - CASSQTFRGYYEQYF TGCGCCAGCAGCCAGACATTCCGGGGCTACTACGAGCAGTACTTC
TRBJ1-4 TRBV6-2/TRBV6-3 - - CASSYSGTNEKLFF TGTGCCAGCAGTTACTCGGGGACTAATGAAAAACTGTTTTTT
TRBJ2-7 TRBV9 - - CASSLRQGGNYEQYF TGTGCCAGCAGCTTACGACAGGGAGGAAACTACGAGCAGTACTTC
TRBJ1-1 TRBV7-2 - once CASSLAAGRTEAFF TGTGCCAGCAGCTTAGCGGCAGGGCGCACTGAAGCTTTCTTT
TRBJ2-7 TRBV4-1 - - CASSEPGKRTYEQYF TGCGCCAGCAGCGAGCCGGGGAAAAGGACCTACGAGCAGTACTTC
TRBJ1-2 TRBV5-1 - once CASSLEVGGFGYTF TGCGCCAGCAGCTTGGAAGTAGGGGGATTTGGCTACACCTTC
TRBJ1-4 TRBV3-1/TRBV3-2 - - CASKGTGGEKLFF TGTGCCAGCAAAGGGACGGGAGGGGAAAAACTGTTTTTT
TRBJ2-6 TRBV7-6 - once CASSFLGESSGANVLTF TGTGCCAGCAGCTTCCTCGGGGAAAGCTCTGGGGCCAACGTCCTGACTTTC
TRBJ1-6 TRBV12-5 - once CASGRSSSYNSPLHF TGTGCTAGTGGCAGGTCTAGCTCCTATAATTCACCCCTCCACTTT
TRBJ2-5 TRBV9 - - CASSPWDSAAETQYF TGTGCCAGCAGCCCATGGGACTCCGCGGCGGAGACCCAGTACTTC
TRBJ1-1 TRBV7-2 TRBD1 - CASSNGQVGNTEAFF TGTGCCAGCAGCAATGGACAGGTTGGGAACACTGAAGCTTTCTTT
TRBJ2-5 TRBV6-5 TRBD1 - CASSTGVQETQYF TGTGCCAGCAGCACAGGGGTTCAAGAGACCCAGTACTTC
TRBJ2-3 TRBV2 TRBD2 few CASTRRGSRVTDTQYF TGTGCCAGCACTCGGCGCGGGAGTCGGGTGACAGATACGCAGTATTTT
TRBJ2-7 TRBV7-2 TRBD2 - CASSSERDAQRYF TGTGCCAGCAGCTCTGAGCGGGACGCTCAGCGGTACTTC
TRBJ1-1 TRBV6-6 - - CATRQGPEAFF TGTGCCACGCGCCAGGGCCCTGAAGCTTTCTTT
TRBJ2-1 TRBV4-1 - - CASSLPEANEQFF TGCGCCAGCAGCCTCCCGGAGGCGAATGAGCAGTTCTTC
TRBJ2-5 TRBV6-2/TRBV6-3 - - CASSRVRQETQYF TGTGCCAGCAGTAGGGTACGGCAAGAGACCCAGTACTTC
TRBJ2-7 TRBV11-2 - - CASSYPSSYEQYF TGTGCCAGCAGCTACCCGAGCTCCTACGAGCAGTACTTC
TRBJ1-6 TRBV25-1 - - CASSQRVGNSPLHF TGTGCCAGCAGTCAAAGGGTGGGTAATTCACCCCTCCACTTT
TRBJ1-4 TRBV7-2 - - CASSLSPQGGEKLFF TGTGCCAGCAGCTTAAGCCCACAGGGAGGTGAAAAACTGTTTTTT
TRBJ2-5 TRBV5-4 TRBD1 - CASSADRVRSETQYF TGTGCCAGCAGCGCGGACAGGGTCAGGTCGGAGACCCAGTACTTC